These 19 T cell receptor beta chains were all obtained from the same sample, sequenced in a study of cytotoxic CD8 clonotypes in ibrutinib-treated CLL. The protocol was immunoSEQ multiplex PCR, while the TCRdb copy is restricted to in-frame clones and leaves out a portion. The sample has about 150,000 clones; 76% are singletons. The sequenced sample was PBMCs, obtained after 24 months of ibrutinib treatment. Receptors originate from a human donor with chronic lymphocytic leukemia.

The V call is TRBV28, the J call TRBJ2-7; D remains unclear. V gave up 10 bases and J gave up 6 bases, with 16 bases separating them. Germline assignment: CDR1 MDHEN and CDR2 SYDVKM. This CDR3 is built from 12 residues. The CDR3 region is CATDSLGGEQYF. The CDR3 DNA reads TGTGCCACCGACTCCCTCGGCGGCGAGCAGTACTTC.

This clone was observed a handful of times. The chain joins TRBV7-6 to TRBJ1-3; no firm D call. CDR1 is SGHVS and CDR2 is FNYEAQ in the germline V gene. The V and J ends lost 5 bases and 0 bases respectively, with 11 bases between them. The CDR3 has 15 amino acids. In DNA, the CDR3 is TGTGCCAGCAGCCCCCATATGGTCTCTGGAAACACCATATATTTT. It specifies CASSPHMVSGNTIYF. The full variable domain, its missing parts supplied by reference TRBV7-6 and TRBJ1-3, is GAGVSQSPRYKVTKRGQDVALRCDPISGHVSLYWYRQALGQGPEFLTYFNYEAQQDKSGLPNDRFSAERPEGSISTLTIQRTEQRDSAMYRCASSPHMVSGNTIYFGEGSWLTVV.

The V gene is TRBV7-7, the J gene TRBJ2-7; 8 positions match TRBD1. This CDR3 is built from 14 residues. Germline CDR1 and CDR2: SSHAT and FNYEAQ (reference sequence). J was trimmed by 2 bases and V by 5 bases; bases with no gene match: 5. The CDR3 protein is CASSIGQGPYEQYF. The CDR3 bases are TGTGCCAGCAGCATCGGACAGGGACCCTACGAGCAGTACTTC. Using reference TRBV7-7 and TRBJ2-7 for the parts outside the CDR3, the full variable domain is GAGVSQSPRYKVTKRGQDVTLRCDPISSHATLYWYQQALGQGPEFLTYFNYEAQPDKSGLPSDRFSAERPEGSISTLTIQRTEQRDSAMYRCASSIGQGPYEQYFGPGTRLTVT.

The CDR3, as DNA: TGTGCCAGCAGTGAAAGGGGGACCGGAGTTGACACTGAAGCTTTCTTT. Amino acids: CASSERGTGVDTEAFF. The chain uses TRBV25-1 and TRBJ1-1; D might be TRBD1 (6 bases). The germline gives CDR1 MGHDK, CDR2 SYGVNS. Between the trimmed V and J ends, which lost 2 bases and 3 bases, there was a span of 16 bases. This CDR3 comprises 16 residues.

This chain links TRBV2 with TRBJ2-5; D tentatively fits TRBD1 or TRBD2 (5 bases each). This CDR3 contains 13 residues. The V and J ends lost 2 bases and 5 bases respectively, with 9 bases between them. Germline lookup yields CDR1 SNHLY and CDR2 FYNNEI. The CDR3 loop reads CASSELRDETQYF. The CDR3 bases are TGTGCCAGCAGTGAACTCAGGGACGAGACCCAGTACTTC.

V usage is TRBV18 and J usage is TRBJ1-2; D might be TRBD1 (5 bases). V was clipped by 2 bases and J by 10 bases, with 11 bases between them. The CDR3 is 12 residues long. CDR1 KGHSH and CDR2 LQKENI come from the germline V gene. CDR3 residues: CASSPERGVYTF. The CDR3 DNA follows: TGTGCCAGCTCACCAGAGAGGGGAGTCTACACCTTC.

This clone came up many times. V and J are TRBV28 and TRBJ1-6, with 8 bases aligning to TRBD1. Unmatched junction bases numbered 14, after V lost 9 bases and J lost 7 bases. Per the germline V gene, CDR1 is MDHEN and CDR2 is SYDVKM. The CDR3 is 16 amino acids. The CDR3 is CASTPPPTGGNSPLHF. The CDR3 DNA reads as TGTGCCAGTACCCCCCCGCCTACAGGGGGGAATTCACCCCTCCACTTT.

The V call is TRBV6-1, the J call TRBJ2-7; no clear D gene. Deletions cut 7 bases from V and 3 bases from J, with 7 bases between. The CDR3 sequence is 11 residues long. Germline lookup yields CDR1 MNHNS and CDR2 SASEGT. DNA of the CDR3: TGTGCCAGCAACCAACACTACGAGCAGTACTTC. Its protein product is CASNQHYEQYF.

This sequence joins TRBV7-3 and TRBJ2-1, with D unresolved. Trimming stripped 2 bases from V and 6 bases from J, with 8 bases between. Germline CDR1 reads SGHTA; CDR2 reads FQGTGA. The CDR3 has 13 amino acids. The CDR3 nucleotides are TGTGCCAGCAGCTTAGTGAAGGGCAATGAGCAGTTCTTC. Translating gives CASSLVKGNEQFF.

CDR3 DNA sequence: TGTGCCAGCAGCGTAGGTGTTGGGCGGTGGCAGTTCTTC. It translates to CASSVGVGRWQFF. The chain couples TRBV9 to TRBJ2-1; D remains unclear. The CDR3 has 13 residues. Germline V gene sequence: CDR1 SGDLS, CDR2 YYNGEE. V lost 0 bases and J 12 bases, leaving 13 bases between the germline ends.

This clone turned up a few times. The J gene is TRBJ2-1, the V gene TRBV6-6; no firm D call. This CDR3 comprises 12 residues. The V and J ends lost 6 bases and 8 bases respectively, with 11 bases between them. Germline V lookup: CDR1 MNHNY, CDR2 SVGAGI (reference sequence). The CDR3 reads CASSPFRDEQFF. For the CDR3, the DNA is TGTGCCAGCAGCCCCTTTCGGGATGAGCAGTTCTTC.

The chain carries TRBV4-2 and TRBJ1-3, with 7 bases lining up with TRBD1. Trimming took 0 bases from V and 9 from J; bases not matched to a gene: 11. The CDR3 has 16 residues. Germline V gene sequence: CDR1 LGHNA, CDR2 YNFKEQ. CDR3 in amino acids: CASSQEGADRAGTIYF. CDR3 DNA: TGTGCCAGCAGCCAAGAGGGGGCCGACAGGGCCGGCACCATATATTTT.

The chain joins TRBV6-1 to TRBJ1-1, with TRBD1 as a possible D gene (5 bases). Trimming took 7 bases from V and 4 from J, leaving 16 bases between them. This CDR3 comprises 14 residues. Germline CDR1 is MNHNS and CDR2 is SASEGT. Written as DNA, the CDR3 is TGTGCCAGCACCAGAGCAGGGACGAGCACTGAAGCTTTCTTT. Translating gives CASTRAGTSTEAFF.

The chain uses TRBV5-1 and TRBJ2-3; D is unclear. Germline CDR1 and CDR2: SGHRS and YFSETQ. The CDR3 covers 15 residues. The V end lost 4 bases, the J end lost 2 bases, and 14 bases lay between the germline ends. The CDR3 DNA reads TGCGCCAGCAGCCCCGTCCGAAGCCCCACAGATACGCAGTATTTT. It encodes CASSPVRSPTDTQYF.

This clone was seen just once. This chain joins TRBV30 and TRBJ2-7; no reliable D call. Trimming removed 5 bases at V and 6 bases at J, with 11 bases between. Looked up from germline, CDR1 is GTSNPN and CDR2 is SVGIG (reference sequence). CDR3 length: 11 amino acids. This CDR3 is CAWEAWGEQYF. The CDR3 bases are TGTGCCTGGGAGGCCTGGGGCGAGCAGTACTTC.

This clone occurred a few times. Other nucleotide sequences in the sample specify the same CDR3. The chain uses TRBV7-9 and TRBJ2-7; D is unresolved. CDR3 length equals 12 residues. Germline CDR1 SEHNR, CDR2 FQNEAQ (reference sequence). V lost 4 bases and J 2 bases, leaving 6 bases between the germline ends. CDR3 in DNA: TGTGCCAGCAGCTCAGGCCCCTACGAGCAGTACTTC. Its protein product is CASSSGPYEQYF.

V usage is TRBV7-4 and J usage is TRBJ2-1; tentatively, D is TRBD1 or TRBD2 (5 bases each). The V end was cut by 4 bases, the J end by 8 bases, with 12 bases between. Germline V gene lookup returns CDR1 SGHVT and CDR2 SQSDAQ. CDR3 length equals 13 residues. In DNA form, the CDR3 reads TGTGCCAGCAGCTCGAGGGGTCCGGATGAGCAGTTCTTC. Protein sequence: CASSSRGPDEQFF.

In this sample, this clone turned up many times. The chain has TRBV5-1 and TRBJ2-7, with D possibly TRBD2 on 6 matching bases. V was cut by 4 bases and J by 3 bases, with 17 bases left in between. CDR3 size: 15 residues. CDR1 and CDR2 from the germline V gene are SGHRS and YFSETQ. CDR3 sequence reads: CASSRSLGEVYEQYF. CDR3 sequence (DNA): TGCGCCAGCAGCCGGTCACTAGGGGAGGTCTACGAGCAGTACTTC.

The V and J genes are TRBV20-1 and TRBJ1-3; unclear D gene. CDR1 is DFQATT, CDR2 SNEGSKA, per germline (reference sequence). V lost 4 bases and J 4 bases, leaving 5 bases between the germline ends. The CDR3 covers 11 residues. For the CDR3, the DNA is TGCAGTGCTACCCACGGAAACACCATATATTTT. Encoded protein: CSATHGNTIYF.